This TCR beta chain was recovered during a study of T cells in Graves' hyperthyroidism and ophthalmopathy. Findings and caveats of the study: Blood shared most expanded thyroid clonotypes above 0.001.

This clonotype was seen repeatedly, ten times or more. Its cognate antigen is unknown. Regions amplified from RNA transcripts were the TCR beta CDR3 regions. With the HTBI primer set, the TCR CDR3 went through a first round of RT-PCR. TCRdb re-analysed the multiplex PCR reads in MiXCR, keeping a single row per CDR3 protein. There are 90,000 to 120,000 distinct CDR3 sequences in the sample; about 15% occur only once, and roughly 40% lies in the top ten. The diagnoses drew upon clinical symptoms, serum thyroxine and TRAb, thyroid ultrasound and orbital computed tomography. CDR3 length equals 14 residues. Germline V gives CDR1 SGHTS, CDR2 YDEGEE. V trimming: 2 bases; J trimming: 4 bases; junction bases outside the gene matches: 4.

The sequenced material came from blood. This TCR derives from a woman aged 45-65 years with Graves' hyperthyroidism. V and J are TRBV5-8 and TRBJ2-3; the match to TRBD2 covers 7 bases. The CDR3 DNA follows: TGTGCCAGCAGCTTTGCGGGAGCCCCAGATACGCAGTATTTT. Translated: CASSFAGAPDTQYF.